The 21 T cell receptor beta chains in this list originate from one sample, sequenced in a study of blood T cell repertoires in COVID-19. Generated by immunoSEQ multiplex PCR, the TCRdb table keeps only in-frame clones and is missing some. Among about 150,000 clones listed, approximately 84% were seen once. The specimen was peripheral blood. These receptors originate from a human donor in a cohort sampled during active COVID-19.

The V call is TRBV11-3, the J call TRBJ2-1, with 12 bases lining up with TRBD2. Germline values: CDR1 SGHNT, CDR2 YENEEA. CDR3 size: 15 residues. J gave up 8 bases and V 1 base, and 3 bases lay outside the gene matches. The CDR3 region is CASSLGLAGDDEQFF. CDR3 nucleotides: TGTGCCAGCAGCTTAGGACTAGCGGGAGACGATGAGCAGTTCTTC.

The chain is built from TRBV7-3 and TRBJ2-3; tentative D call: TRBD2 (7 bases). This CDR3 comprises 14 residues. Germline V gene sequence: CDR1 SGHTA, CDR2 FQGTGA. V was trimmed by 4 bases and J by 2 bases, leaving 10 bases between them. CDR3 sequence (DNA): TGTGCCAGCAGCTGGGGGGGCTCCACAGATACGCAGTATTTT. Translating gives CASSWGGSTDTQYF.

The chain links TRBV7-2 to TRBJ1-1; 12 bases are shared with TRBD1. Unmatched junction bases numbered 4, after V lost 4 bases and J lost 1 base. Germline V gives CDR1 SGHTA, CDR2 FQGNSA. CDR3 length: 16 amino acids. As DNA, the CDR3 is TGTGCCAGCAGCTGGGGGACAGGGGGCCCGAACACTGAAGCTTTCTTT. This codes for CASSWGTGGPNTEAFF.

The chain combines TRBV27 with TRBJ1-5; D is possibly TRBD1 (6 bases). The CDR3 is 16 residues long. Trimming cost V 3 bases and J 2 bases, with 14 bases left between them. Germline assignment: CDR1 MNHEY and CDR2 SMNVEV (reference sequence). Written as DNA, the CDR3 is TGTGCCAGCAGTTTGCGCCAGGGGTCGGGCAATCAGCCCCAGCATTTT. This translates into CASSLRQGSGNQPQHF.

The chain couples TRBV10-2 to TRBJ1-1; D is unresolved. V was clipped by 5 bases and J by 3 bases, with 10 bases between them. The CDR3 totals 13 residues. Looked up from germline, CDR1 is WSHSY and CDR2 is SAAADI. CDR3 amino acids: CASSLGKDTEAFF. The CDR3 DNA reads TGCGCCAGCAGTCTCGGGAAAGACACTGAAGCTTTCTTT.

The chain is built from TRBV7-8 and TRBJ1-4; D gene unclear. V dropped 5 bases and J dropped 7 bases, with 8 bases sitting between them. There are 12 residues in the CDR3. The germline V gene has CDR1 SGHVS and CDR2 FQNEAQ. The CDR3 spells CASSPHGEKLFF. For the CDR3, the DNA is TGTGCCAGCAGCCCCCACGGTGAAAAACTGTTTTTT.

The J gene is TRBJ1-3, the V gene TRBV6-5; the D gene is possibly TRBD1 (5 bases). V was trimmed by 2 bases and J by 1 base, leaving 9 bases between them. Per the germline V gene, CDR1 is MNHEY and CDR2 is SVGAGI. This CDR3 has 15 residues. The CDR3 region is CASSYGGGSGNTIYF. The DNA for the CDR3 is TGTGCCAGCAGTTACGGCGGGGGTTCTGGAAACACCATATATTTT.

The rearrangement joins TRBV19 to TRBJ1-2; D gene ambiguous. There are 11 residues in the CDR3. V shed 8 bases and J shed 4 bases, with 8 bases lying between them. Germline V gives CDR1 LNHDA, CDR2 SQIVND (reference sequence). This CDR3 is CASGLGYGYTF. CDR3 DNA: TGTGCCAGTGGACTGGGCTATGGCTACACCTTC.

In its sample, this clone was seen once. The chain links TRBV6-2 or TRBV6-3 to TRBJ1-5; D is ambiguous. CDR3 length: 15 amino acids. From germline, CDR1 is MNHEY and CDR2 SVGEGT. V was shortened by 3 bases and J by 3 bases, with 12 bases between the two germline ends. Written as DNA, the CDR3 is TGTGCCAGCAGTTATACCGGGAGTTACAATCAGCCCCAGCATTTT. Translated, it gives CASSYTGSYNQPQHF.

This clone turned up a few times. The chain couples TRBV7-9 to TRBJ2-6; weak D call: TRBD1 (5 bases). The CDR3 sequence is 15 residues long. Germline lookup yields CDR1 SEHNR and CDR2 FQNEAQ (reference sequence). The V end was cut by 6 bases, the J end by 1 base, with 10 bases between. CDR3 in amino acids: CASRTEQSGANVLTF. CDR3 in DNA: TGTGCCAGCAGGACAGAACAGTCTGGGGCCAACGTCCTGACTTTC.

This chain connects TRBV19 to TRBJ1-5; the D gene is possibly TRBD1 (5 bases). The CDR3 sequence is 16 residues long. V was trimmed by 6 bases and J by 9 bases, leaving 24 bases between them. Per the germline V gene, CDR1 is LNHDA and CDR2 is SQIVND (reference sequence). The CDR3 reads CASRSGVTAPFSPQHF. DNA of the CDR3: TGTGCCAGTAGAAGTGGGGTGACAGCACCTTTTTCGCCCCAGCATTTT.

This clone was seen only a few times. The J gene is TRBJ1-4, the V gene TRBV4-1; D might be TRBD1 (5 bases). The CDR3 covers 13 residues. V was pared by 5 bases and J by 7 bases, with 11 bases between. Per the germline V gene, CDR1 is MGHRA and CDR2 is YSYEKL. The CDR3 sequence: CASSGTDREKLFF. The CDR3 DNA follows: TGCGCCAGCAGCGGGACTGACCGTGAAAAACTGTTTTTT.

The rearrangement uses TRBV5-6 and TRBJ1-6; D is unresolved. CDR3 length equals 14 residues. The V gene's germline CDR1 is SGHDT and CDR2 YYEEEE. Trimming pared 0 bases from V and 7 bases from J, leaving 8 bases between. The CDR3 DNA is TGTGCCAGCAGCTTGGTCGAGCGAAATTCACCCCTCCACTTT. Translated: CASSLVERNSPLHF. Looking up the rest from reference TRBV5-6 and TRBJ1-6 gives the full variable domain: DAGVTQSPTHLIKTRGQQVTLRCSPKSGHDTVSWYQQALGQGPQFIFQYYEEEERQRGNFPDRFSGHQFPNYSSELNVNALLLGDSALYLCASSLVERNSPLHFGNGTRLTVT.

The V call is TRBV2, the J call TRBJ2-1; TRBD1 agrees at 11 bases. Looked up from germline, CDR1 is SNHLY and CDR2 is FYNNEI. Unmatched junction bases numbered 12, after V lost 4 bases and J lost 4 bases. The CDR3 spans 18 residues. The CDR3 nucleotides read TGTGCCAGCAGTGGAGAACAGGACAGGGGGCAACCTTACAATGAGCAGTTCTTC. Residues: CASSGEQDRGQPYNEQFF.

V is TRBV7-3 and J is TRBJ2-3, with 8 nucleotides matching TRBD2. Germline V lookup: CDR1 SGHTA, CDR2 FQGTGA. CDR3 length equals 15 residues. Trimming removed 4 bases from V and 6 bases from J; junction bases left unmatched: 9. CDR3: CASSSGAGEADTQYF. CDR3 in DNA: TGTGCCAGCAGCTCCGGAGCGGGAGAGGCGGATACGCAGTATTTT.

V gene TRBV11-2 combines with J gene TRBJ2-2; D possibly corresponds to TRBD2 (6 bases). Germline-derived CDR1 and CDR2 are SGHAT and FQNNGV. V shed 8 bases and J shed 4 bases, with 11 bases lying between them. This CDR3 contains 13 residues. The CDR3 loop reads CASAGGTTGELFF. CDR3 nucleotides: TGTGCCAGCGCCGGAGGGACCACCGGGGAGCTGTTTTTT.

This chain connects TRBV28 to TRBJ1-2; TRBD1 agrees at 7 bases. The CDR3 consists of 14 residues. Germline trimming cut 2 bases from V and 7 bases from J; bases unmatched to any gene: 7. From germline, CDR1 is MDHEN and CDR2 SYDVKM. CDR3 sequence: CASSLVKGAAGYTF. CDR3 bases: TGTGCCAGCAGTTTAGTTAAGGGGGCGGCTGGCTACACCTTC.

In this sample, this clone turned up a few times. This sequence joins TRBV18 and TRBJ1-1, with TRBD1 as a possible D gene (6 bases). Trimming left V 4 bases short and J 6 bases short, with 12 bases between. CDR3 length equals 13 residues. Germline loops: CDR1 KGHSH, CDR2 LQKENI. This chain's CDR3 is CASSQQGSAEAFF. As DNA, the CDR3 is TGTGCCAGCTCACAACAGGGTTCTGCTGAAGCTTTCTTT.

This clone was seen only once. V and J are TRBV7-2 and TRBJ2-1; 8 nucleotides agree with TRBD2. From germline, CDR1 is SGHTA and CDR2 FQGNSA. The CDR3 runs 14 residues. After removal of 3 bases from V and 4 bases from J, the junction contained 2 bases not matched to a gene. The CDR3 DNA reads TGTGCCAGCAGCTTCGGGGGGGGTTACAATGAGCAGTTCTTC. Its translation: CASSFGGGYNEQFF.

The J gene is TRBJ2-1, the V gene TRBV18, with D maybe TRBD2 (6 bases). The CDR3 contains 16 residues. V was cut by 2 bases and J by 0 bases, with 11 bases left in between. Germline V gives CDR1 KGHSH, CDR2 LQKENI. CDR3 loop: CASSPRTTSSYNEQFF. The DNA for the CDR3 is TGTGCCAGCTCACCAAGGACTACTTCCTCCTACAATGAGCAGTTCTTC.

In its sample, this clone was seen a few times. The V gene is TRBV4-2, the J gene TRBJ2-5, with 11 bases matching TRBD2. CDR1 and CDR2 (germline): LGHNA, YNFKEQ. This CDR3 contains 16 residues. J gave up 5 bases and V 2 bases, and 7 bases lay outside the gene matches. CDR3 region: CASSQTSGGASETQYF. The CDR3 DNA reads TGTGCCAGCAGCCAAACTAGCGGGGGCGCCAGCGAGACCCAGTACTTC.